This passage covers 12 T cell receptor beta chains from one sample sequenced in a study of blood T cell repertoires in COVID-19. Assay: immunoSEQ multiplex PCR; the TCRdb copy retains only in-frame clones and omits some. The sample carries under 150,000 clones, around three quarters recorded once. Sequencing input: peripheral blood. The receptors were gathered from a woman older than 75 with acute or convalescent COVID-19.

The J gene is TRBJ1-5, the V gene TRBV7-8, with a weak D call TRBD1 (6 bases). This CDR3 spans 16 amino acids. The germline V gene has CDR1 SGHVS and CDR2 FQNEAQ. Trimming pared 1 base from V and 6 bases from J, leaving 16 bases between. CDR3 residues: CASSLGPQQGGQPQHF. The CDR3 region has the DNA TGTGCCAGCAGCTTAGGGCCCCAACAAGGGGGTCAGCCCCAGCATTTT.

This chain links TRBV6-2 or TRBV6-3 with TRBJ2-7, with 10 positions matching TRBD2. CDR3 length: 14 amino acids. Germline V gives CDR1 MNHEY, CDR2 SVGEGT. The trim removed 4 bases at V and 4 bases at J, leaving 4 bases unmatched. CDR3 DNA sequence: TGTGCCAGCAGTTTACTAGCGGGATATTACGAGCAGTACTTC. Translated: CASSLLAGYYEQYF.

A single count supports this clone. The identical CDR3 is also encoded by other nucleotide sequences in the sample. CDR3 nucleotides: TGTGCCAGCTCACCACGACAGGGGGGCGAAAAACTGTTTTTT. Protein: CASSPRQGGEKLFF. The chain combines TRBV18 with TRBJ1-4, with TRBD1 identical over 9 bases. The germline gives CDR1 KGHSH, CDR2 LQKENI. The CDR3 has 14 residues. The V gene end was trimmed by 1 base and the J gene end by 8 bases; junction bases not matched to a gene: 2.

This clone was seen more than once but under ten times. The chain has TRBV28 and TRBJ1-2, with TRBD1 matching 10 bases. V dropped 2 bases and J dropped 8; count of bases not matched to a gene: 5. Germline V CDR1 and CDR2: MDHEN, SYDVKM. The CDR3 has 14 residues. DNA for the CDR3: TGTGCCAGCAGTTTACTCGGGACAGGGGAGGGCTACACCTTC. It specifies CASSLLGTGEGYTF.

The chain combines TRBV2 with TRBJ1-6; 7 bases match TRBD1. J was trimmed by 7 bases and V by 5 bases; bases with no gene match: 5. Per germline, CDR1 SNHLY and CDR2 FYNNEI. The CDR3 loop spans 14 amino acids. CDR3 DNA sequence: TGTGCCAGCAGTAGGGACAGTCAAAATTCACCCCTCCACTTT. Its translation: CASSRDSQNSPLHF.

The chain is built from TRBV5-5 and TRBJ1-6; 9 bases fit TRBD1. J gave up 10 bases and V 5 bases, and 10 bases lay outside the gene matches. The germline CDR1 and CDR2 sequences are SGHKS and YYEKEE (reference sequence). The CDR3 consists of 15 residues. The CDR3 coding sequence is TGTGCCAGCAGAACGCCGGGACAGGGCGGGTCACCCCTCCACTTT. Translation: CASRTPGQGGSPLHF. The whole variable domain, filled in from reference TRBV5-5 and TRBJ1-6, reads DAGVTQSPTHLIKTRGQQVTLRCSPISGHKSVSWYQQVLGQGPQFIFQYYEKEERGRGNFPDRFSARQFPNYSSELNVNALLLGDSALYLCASRTPGQGGSPLHFGNGTRLTVT.

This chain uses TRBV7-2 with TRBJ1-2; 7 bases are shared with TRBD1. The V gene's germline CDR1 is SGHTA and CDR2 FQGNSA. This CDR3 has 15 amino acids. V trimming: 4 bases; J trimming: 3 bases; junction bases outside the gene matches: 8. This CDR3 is CASSWSGGQDYGYTF. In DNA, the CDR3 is TGTGCCAGCAGCTGGTCTGGCGGACAGGACTATGGCTACACCTTC.

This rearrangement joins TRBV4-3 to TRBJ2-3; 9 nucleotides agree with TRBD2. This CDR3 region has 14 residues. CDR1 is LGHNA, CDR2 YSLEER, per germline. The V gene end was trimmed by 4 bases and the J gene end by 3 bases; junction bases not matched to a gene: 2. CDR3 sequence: CASSRAGGTDTQYF. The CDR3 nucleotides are TGCGCCAGCAGCCGTGCGGGGGGGACAGATACGCAGTATTTT.

The CDR3 spells CASSYTSGQETQYF. Here the CDR3 DNA reads TGTGCCAGCAGTTACACTAGCGGCCAAGAGACCCAGTACTTC. The chain recombines TRBV6-2 or TRBV6-3 with TRBJ2-5; 8 bases are a match to TRBD2. Trimming cost V 2 bases and J 1 base; bases outside gene matches: 0. The CDR3 runs 14 residues. The germline gives CDR1 MNHEY, CDR2 SVGEGT.

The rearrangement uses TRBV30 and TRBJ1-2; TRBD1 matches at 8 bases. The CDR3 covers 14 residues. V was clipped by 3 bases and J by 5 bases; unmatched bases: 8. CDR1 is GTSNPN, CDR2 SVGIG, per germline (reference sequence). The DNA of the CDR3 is TGTGCCTGGAGCGGGGGACAGGCGGATTATGGCTACACCTTC. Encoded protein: CAWSGGQADYGYTF.

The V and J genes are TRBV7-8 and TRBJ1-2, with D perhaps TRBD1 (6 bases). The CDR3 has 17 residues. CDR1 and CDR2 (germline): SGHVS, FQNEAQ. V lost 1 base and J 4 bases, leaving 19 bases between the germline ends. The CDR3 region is CASSLEEGLGAGYGYTF. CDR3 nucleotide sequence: TGTGCCAGCAGCTTAGAAGAGGGTCTGGGGGCCGGCTATGGCTACACCTTC.

CDR3 region: CASSLDGSNQPQHF. CDR3 nucleotides: TGTGCCAGCAGCTTGGACGGTAGCAATCAGCCCCAGCATTTT. The chain recombines TRBV5-5 with TRBJ1-5; D gene unclear. V shed 0 bases and J shed 0 bases, with 4 bases lying between them. Germline V gene lookup returns CDR1 SGHKS and CDR2 YYEKEE (reference sequence). The CDR3 is 14 residues long.